These 14 T cell receptor beta chains originate from one sample sequenced in a study of CD8+ T cells in alopecia areata. RNA was extracted and reverse transcribed into cDNA as the sequencing template. The data were produced by immunoSEQ multiplex PCR, yet TCRdb's version contains in-frame clones alone and is incomplete. Of approximately 180,000 clones listed, 67% are singletons. Sequences were derived from CD8+ T cells sorted from blood, sampled at week 0. The origin of the receptors is a human donor with alopecia areata.

Written as DNA, the CDR3 is TGTGCCTGGGGACAGTGGGACACCGGGGAGCTGTTTTTT. It is translated as CAWGQWDTGELFF. The rearrangement uses TRBV30 and TRBJ2-2; D might be TRBD1 (6 bases). Germline assignment: CDR1 GTSNPN and CDR2 SVGIG (reference sequence). The CDR3 has 13 amino acids. The V and J ends lost 5 bases and 3 bases respectively, with 10 bases between them.

CDR3 in DNA: TGTGCCAGTAGGACAGGTCAGTGCGAGCAGTACTTC. This gives the protein CASRTGQCEQYF. This sequence joins TRBV19 and TRBJ2-7; a weak D match, TRBD1 (6 bases). This CDR3 contains 12 residues. The germline V gene encodes CDR1 LNHDA and CDR2 SQIVND (reference sequence). V shed 6 bases and J shed 6 bases, with 12 bases lying between them.

V and J are TRBV2 and TRBJ1-2, with D hard to call. The CDR3 covers 9 residues. CDR1 is SNHLY and CDR2 is FYNNEI in the germline V gene. V was pared by 11 bases and J by 7 bases, with 8 bases between. The DNA of the CDR3 is TGTGCCGCAAGTATTGGCTACACCTTC. The encoded protein is CAASIGYTF.

The chain employs TRBV2 and TRBJ1-5; tentative D call: TRBD1 (5 bases). Germline V gene data show CDR1 as SNHLY and CDR2 as FYNNEI. The V end was cut by 3 bases, the J end by 11 bases, with 20 bases between. This CDR3 has 15 amino acids. The CDR3 protein is CASSDGQGRGSAQHF. The DNA of the CDR3 is TGTGCCAGCAGTGACGGGCAGGGACGAGGTTCTGCCCAGCATTTT.

This chain uses TRBV7-3 with TRBJ2-3, with a possible D match to TRBD2 (6 bases). The CDR3 contains 13 residues. Per germline, CDR1 SGHTA and CDR2 FQGTGA. The germline V and J ends were trimmed by 4 bases and 1 base, with 6 bases remaining between them. The CDR3 reads CASSWGGTDTQYF. The CDR3 DNA is TGTGCCAGCAGCTGGGGGGGCACAGATACGCAGTATTTT.

Concerning this clone: The same CDR3 also results from other DNA sequences found in this sample. The chain recombines TRBV7-9 with TRBJ2-5; D not certain. The CDR3 contains 11 residues. The V end lost 2 bases, the J end lost 3 bases, and 1 base lay between the germline ends. The germline CDR1 and CDR2 sequences are SEHNR and FQNEAQ (reference sequence). DNA for the CDR3: TGTGCCAGCAGCTTAAAAGAGACCCAGTACTTC. Residues: CASSLKETQYF.

The table lists this clone with a few counts. This chain connects TRBV6-1 to TRBJ1-4; D not certain. CDR1 and CDR2 from the germline V gene are MNHNS and SASEGT. There are 10 residues in the CDR3. Between the trimmed V and J ends, which lost 6 bases and 10 bases, there was a span of 6 bases. CDR3 bases: TGTGCCAGCAGAGACCTAAAACTGTTTTTT. Its protein product is CASRDLKLFF.

This clone was recorded a few times. The genes are TRBV19 and TRBJ2-3, with TRBD2 as a possible D gene (5 bases). Germline lookup yields CDR1 LNHDA and CDR2 SQIVND (reference sequence). The CDR3 sequence is 14 residues long. V lost 6 bases to trimming and J lost 4 bases, with 14 bases between them. CDR3 region: CASSKVSESDTQYF. The CDR3 DNA follows: TGTGCCAGTAGCAAGGTTAGCGAATCAGATACGCAGTATTTT.

This chain links TRBV27 with TRBJ2-7, with TRBD2 matching 8 bases. After removal of 2 bases from V and 3 bases from J, the junction contained 6 bases not matched to a gene. From germline, CDR1 is MNHEY and CDR2 SMNVEV (reference sequence). The CDR3 runs 15 residues. The CDR3 region is CASSLLAGELYEQYF. In DNA form, the CDR3 reads TGTGCCAGCAGTTTACTAGCGGGTGAACTCTACGAGCAGTACTTC.

The chain combines TRBV29-1 with TRBJ2-3; D possibly corresponds to TRBD1 (5 bases). Germline V gene lookup returns CDR1 SQVTM and CDR2 ANQGSEA. The V and J ends lost 3 bases and 1 base respectively, with 11 bases between them. The CDR3 is made up of 14 amino acids. In DNA form, the CDR3 reads TGCAGCGTTGATTTGGGGCCGCGCACAGATACGCAGTATTTT. This sequence encodes CSVDLGPRTDTQYF.

The chain is built from TRBV19 and TRBJ1-2; 10 positions match TRBD1. V was pared by 0 bases and J by 5 bases, with 9 bases of the junction left unmatched. This CDR3 contains 17 residues. From germline, CDR1 is LNHDA and CDR2 SQIVND (reference sequence). Here the CDR3 DNA reads TGTGCCAGTAGTATAGACGTTGTCGGGGACAGGGGATATGGCTACACCTTC. Encoded protein: CASSIDVVGDRGYGYTF. Drawing the rest from reference TRBV19 and TRBJ1-2, the complete variable domain is DGGITQSPKYLFRKEGQNVTLSCEQNLNHDAMYWYRQDPGQGLRLIYYSQIVNDFQKGDIAEGYSVSREKKESFPLTVTSAQKNPTAFYLCASSIDVVGDRGYGYTFGSGTRLTVV.

The chain uses TRBV13 and TRBJ2-7, with TRBD2 matching 13 bases. V gave up 5 bases and J gave up 4 bases; unmatched junction bases: 8. The CDR3 length is 16 residues. Per germline, CDR1 PRHDT and CDR2 FYEKMQ (reference sequence). DNA of the CDR3: TGTGCCAGCAGCCCAAAGACTAGCGGGGGGCCATACGAGCAGTACTTC. It is translated as CASSPKTSGGPYEQYF.

V gene TRBV29-1 combines with J gene TRBJ2-7, with D uncertain. This CDR3 has 11 amino acids. Germline CDR1 reads SQVTM; CDR2 reads ANQGSEA. Trimming took off 4 bases at V and 2 bases at J, with 6 bases between the two ends. The chain's CDR3 is CSVGRTYEQYF. The CDR3 bases are TGCAGCGTTGGGCGGACCTACGAGCAGTACTTC.

This clone was seen only a few times. The V gene is TRBV5-1, the J gene TRBJ2-1; possible D gene TRBD2, 5 bases. CDR1 and CDR2 from the germline V gene are SGHRS and YFSETQ. The CDR3 runs to 16 residues. V was clipped by 4 bases and J by 0 bases, with 14 bases between them. The CDR3 region is CASSPGVGSSYNEQFF. The DNA for the CDR3 is TGCGCCAGCAGCCCTGGAGTGGGGAGCTCCTACAATGAGCAGTTCTTC.